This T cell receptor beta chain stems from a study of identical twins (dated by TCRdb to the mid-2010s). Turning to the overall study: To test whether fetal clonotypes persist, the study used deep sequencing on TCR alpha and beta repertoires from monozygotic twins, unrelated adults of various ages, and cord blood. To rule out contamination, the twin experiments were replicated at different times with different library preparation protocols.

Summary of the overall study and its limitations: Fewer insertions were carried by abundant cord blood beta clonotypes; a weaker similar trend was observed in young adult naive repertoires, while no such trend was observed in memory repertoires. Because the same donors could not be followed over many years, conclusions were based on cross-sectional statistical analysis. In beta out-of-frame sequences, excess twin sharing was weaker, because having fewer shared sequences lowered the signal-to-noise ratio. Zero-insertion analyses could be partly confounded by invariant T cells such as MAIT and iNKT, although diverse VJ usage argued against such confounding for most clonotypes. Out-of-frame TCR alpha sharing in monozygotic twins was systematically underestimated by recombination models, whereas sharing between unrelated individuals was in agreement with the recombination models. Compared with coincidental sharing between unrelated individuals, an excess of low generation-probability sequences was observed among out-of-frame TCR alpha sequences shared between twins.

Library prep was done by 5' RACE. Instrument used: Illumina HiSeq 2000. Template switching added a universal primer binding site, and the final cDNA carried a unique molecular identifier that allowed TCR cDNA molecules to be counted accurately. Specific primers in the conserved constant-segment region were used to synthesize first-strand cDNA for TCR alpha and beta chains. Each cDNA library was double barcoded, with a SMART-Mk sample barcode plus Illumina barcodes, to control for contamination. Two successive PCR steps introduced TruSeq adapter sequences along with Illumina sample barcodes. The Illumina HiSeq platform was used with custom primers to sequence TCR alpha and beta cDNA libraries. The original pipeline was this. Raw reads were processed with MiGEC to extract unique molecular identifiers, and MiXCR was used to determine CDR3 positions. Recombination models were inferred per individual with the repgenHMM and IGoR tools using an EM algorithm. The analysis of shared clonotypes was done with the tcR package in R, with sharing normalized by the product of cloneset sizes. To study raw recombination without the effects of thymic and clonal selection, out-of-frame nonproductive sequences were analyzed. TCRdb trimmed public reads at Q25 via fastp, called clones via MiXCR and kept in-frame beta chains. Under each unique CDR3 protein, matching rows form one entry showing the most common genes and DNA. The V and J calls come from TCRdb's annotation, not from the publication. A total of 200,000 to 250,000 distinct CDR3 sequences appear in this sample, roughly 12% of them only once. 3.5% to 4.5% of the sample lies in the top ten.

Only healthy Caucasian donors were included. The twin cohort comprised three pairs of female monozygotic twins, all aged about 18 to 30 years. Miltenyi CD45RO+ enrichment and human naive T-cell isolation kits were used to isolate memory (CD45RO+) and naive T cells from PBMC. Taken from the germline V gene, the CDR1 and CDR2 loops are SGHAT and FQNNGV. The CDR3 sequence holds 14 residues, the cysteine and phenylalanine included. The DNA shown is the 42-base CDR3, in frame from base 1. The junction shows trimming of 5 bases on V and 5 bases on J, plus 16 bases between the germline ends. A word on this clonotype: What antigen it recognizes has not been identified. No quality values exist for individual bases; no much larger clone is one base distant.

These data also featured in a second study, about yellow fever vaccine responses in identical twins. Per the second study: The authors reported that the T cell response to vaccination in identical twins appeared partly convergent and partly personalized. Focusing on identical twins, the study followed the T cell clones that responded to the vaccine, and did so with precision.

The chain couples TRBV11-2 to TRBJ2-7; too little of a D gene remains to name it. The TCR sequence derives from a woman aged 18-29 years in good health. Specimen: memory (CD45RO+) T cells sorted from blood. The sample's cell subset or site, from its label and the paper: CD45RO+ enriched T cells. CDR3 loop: CASSPRTGGHEQYF. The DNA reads TGTGCCAGCAGCCCCCGGACCGGCGGCCACGAGCAGTACTTC.